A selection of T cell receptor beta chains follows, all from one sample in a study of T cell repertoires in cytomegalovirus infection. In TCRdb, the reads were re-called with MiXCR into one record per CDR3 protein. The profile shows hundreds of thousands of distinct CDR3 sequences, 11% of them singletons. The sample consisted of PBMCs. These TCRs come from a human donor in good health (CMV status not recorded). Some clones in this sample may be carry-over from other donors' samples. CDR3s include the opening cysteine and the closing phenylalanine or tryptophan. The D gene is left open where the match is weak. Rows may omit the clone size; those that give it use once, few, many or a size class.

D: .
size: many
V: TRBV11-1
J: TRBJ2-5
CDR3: CASTSHKGTAQETQYF
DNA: TGTGCCAGCACCTCCCATAAGGGGACGGCTCAAGAGACCCAGTACTTC

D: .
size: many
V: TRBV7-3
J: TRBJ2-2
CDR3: CASRAGANTGELFF
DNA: TGTGCCAGCAGGGCAGGGGCGAACACCGGGGAGCTGTTTTTT

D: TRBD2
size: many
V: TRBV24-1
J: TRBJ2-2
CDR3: CATSDWTSGVDTGELFF
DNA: TGTGCCACCAGTGATTGGACTAGCGGGGTGGACACCGGGGAGCTGTTTTTT

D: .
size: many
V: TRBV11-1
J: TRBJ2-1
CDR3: CASSSTGPSSYNEQFF
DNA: TGTGCCAGCAGCTCAACGGGACCGAGCTCCTACAATGAGCAGTTCTTC

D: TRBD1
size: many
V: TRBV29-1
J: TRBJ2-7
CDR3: CSVKGTGSYEQYF
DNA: TGCAGCGTTAAAGGGACAGGGAGCTACGAGCAGTACTTC

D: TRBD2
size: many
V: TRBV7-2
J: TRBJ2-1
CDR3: CASSLGLVYEQFF
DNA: TGTGCCAGCAGCCTCGGACTAGTCTACGAGCAGTTCTTC

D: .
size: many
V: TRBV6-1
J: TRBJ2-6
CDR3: CASSPLGEAAGANVLTF
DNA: TGTGCCAGCAGTCCCCTAGGAGAGGCTGCTGGGGCCAACGTCCTGACTTTC

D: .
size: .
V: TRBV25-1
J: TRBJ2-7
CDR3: CASRGGDVYEQYF
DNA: TGTGCCAGCCGAGGGGGGGACGTATACGAGCAGTACTTC

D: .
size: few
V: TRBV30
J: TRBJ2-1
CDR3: CAWSTGTNNEQFF
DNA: TGTGCCTGGAGTACCGGGACCAACAATGAGCAGTTCTTC

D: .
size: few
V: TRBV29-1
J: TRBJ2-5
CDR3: CSVEDRAQGETQYF
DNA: TGCAGCGTTGAAGACAGGGCTCAGGGGGAGACCCAGTACTTC

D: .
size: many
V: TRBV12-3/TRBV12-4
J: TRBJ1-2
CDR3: CASSGTSYGYTF
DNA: TGTGCCAGCTCCGGGACATCTTATGGCTACACCTTC

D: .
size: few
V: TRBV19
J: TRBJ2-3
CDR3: CASSIVTKDTQYF
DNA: TGTGCCAGTAGTATAGTGACGAAGGATACGCAGTATTTT

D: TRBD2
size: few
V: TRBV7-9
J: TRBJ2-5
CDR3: CASSTLPWRAGGLQETQYF
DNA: TGTGCCAGCAGCACCCTCCCCTGGAGAGCGGGAGGTCTCCAAGAGACCCAGTACTTC

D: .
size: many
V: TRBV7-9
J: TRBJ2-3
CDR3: CASSLAGRLRTTDTQYF
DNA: TGTGCCAGCAGCTTAGCGGGGCGCCTCCGCACCACAGATACGCAGTATTTT

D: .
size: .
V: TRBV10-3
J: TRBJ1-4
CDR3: CAISPTAARANEKLFF
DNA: TGTGCCATCAGCCCGACAGCCGCGAGGGCTAATGAAAAACTGTTTTTT

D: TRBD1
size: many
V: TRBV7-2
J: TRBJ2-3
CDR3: CASSLRGQTTDTQYF
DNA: TGTGCCAGCAGCTTAAGGGGACAGACAACAGATACGCAGTATTTT

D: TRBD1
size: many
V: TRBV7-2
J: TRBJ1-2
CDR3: CASSDGQGNYGYTF
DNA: TGTGCCAGCAGCGACGGACAGGGGAACTATGGCTACACCTTC

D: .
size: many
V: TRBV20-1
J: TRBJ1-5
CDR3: CSALIEGFSNQPQHF
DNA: TGCAGTGCCCTGATTGAGGGGTTTAGTAATCAGCCCCAGCATTTT

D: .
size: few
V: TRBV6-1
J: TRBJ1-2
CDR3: CASSSGDPGYTF
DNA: TGTGCCAGCAGTTCCGGGGACCCTGGCTACACCTTC